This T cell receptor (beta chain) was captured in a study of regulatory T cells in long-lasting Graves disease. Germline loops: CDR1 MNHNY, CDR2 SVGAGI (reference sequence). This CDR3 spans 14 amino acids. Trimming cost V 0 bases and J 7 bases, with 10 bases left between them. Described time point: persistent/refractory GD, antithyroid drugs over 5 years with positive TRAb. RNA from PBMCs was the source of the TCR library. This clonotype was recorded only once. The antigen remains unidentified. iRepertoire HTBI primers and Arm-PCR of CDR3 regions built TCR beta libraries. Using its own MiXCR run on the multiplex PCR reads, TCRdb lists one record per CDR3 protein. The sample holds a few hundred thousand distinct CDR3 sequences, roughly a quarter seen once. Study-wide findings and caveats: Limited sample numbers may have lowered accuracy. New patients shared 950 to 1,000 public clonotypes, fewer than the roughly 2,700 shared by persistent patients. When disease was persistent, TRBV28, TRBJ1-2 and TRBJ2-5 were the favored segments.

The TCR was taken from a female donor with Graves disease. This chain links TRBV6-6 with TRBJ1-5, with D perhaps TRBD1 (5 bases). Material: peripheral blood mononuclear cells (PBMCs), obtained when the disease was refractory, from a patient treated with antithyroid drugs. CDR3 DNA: TGTGCCAGCAGTTACTCGGGGGAGCGGCAGCCCCAGCATTTT. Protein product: CASSYSGERQPQHF.